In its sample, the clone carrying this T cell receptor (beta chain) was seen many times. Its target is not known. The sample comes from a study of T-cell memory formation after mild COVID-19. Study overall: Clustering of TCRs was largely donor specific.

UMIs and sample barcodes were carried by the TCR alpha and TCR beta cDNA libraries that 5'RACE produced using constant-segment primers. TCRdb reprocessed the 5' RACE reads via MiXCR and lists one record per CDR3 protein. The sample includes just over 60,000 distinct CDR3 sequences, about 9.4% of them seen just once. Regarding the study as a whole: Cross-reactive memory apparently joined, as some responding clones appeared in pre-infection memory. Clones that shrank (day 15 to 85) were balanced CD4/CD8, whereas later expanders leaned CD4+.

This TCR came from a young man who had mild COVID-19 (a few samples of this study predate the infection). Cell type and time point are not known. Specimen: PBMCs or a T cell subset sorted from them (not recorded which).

CDR3 sequence reads: CASSPGLQETQYF. The CDR3 coding sequence is TGTGCCAGCAGTCCCGGACTCCAAGAGACCCAGTACTTC. This chain links TRBV12-3 or TRBV12-4 with TRBJ2-5; D is possibly TRBD2 (5 bases). CDR3 length equals 13 residues. V gave up 5 bases and J gave up 1 base, with 8 bases separating them.